One and the same sample provided the 5 T cell receptor beta chains below, sequenced in a study of cytomegalovirus exposure and HLA in healthy donors. The repertoire was sequenced with immunoSEQ multiplex PCR; TCRdb's copy has only in-frame clones and lacks some. The data show roughly 120,000 clones, about 83% seen once. The sequenced sample was PBMCs. The receptors come from a young woman in good health and CMV-seronegative.

The gene calls are TRBV18 and TRBJ2-3; D is ambiguous. CDR1 is KGHSH and CDR2 is LQKENI in the germline V gene. V was clipped by 0 bases and J by 6 bases, with 7 bases between them. This CDR3 region has 13 residues. The CDR3 coding sequence is TGTGCCAGCTCACCACCTAATGAGGATACGCAGTATTTT. Its protein product is CASSPPNEDTQYF.

The rearrangement uses TRBV6-5 and TRBJ1-1, with a possible D match to TRBD1 (6 bases). Trimming cost V 5 bases and J 7 bases, with 20 bases left between them. CDR3 length equals 15 residues. The germline V gene encodes CDR1 MNHEY and CDR2 SVGAGI. The CDR3 sequence: CASSARRQGNYEAFF. CDR3 nucleotides: TGTGCCAGCAGTGCCCGCCGGCAGGGGAACTATGAAGCTTTCTTT.

V usage is TRBV9 and J usage is TRBJ2-7; 10 bases agree with TRBD1. In germline, CDR1 is SGDLS, CDR2 YYNGEE. With 4 bases clipped from V and 0 bases from J, the junction kept 7 bases outside the gene matches. The CDR3 runs 16 residues. CDR3: CASSPSGQGFSYEQYF. The CDR3 nucleotides read TGTGCCAGCAGCCCGTCGGGACAGGGGTTCTCCTACGAGCAGTACTTC.

This chain links TRBV5-1 with TRBJ2-3, with 9 bases identical to TRBD1. The CDR3 consists of 16 residues. Germline V gene data show CDR1 as SGHRS and CDR2 as YFSETQ. The trim removed 1 base at V and 3 bases at J, leaving 6 bases unmatched. The CDR3 region has the DNA TGCGCCAGCAGCTTGAATCCGACAGGGGGGACAGATACGCAGTATTTT. This codes for CASSLNPTGGTDTQYF.

The chain is built from TRBV7-8 and TRBJ1-4, with TRBD1 identical over 8 bases. Germline CDR1 SGHVS, CDR2 FQNEAQ. The V and J ends lost 5 bases and 0 bases, in that order; junction bases with no gene match: 5. The length of the CDR3 is 16 residues. CDR3 bases: TGTGCCAGCAGCGGACAGGGAGCCGCAACTAATGAAAAACTGTTTTTT. It translates to CASSGQGAATNEKLFF.